The entry below describes one T cell receptor beta chain. Its antigen is undetermined. The source of the sample is a study of shared clonotypes between healthy human individuals. Study details: Three plates each covered CD4 naive and memory; CD8 naive two, CD8 memory one.

Subsets obtained from CD4+ cells comprised CD45RA+ naive and CD45RA-negative memory cells. Trimming pared 2 bases from V and 6 bases from J, leaving 11 bases between. Germline values: CDR1 SGHTA, CDR2 FQGTGA. This CDR3 is built from 15 residues. The study's findings and limits: Generation of non-shared clonotypes was less probable than generation of clonotypes shared by all four donors.

Original data processing: From ImmunoSEQ came sequences covering only the junction and carrying no quality scores, so filtering differed. Sequencing used immunoSEQ multiplex PCR; TCRdb keeps in-frame clones, though not all of them. That table is the source of V, J and clone size, and D and trimming were worked out from the DNA. The sample records more than 2,000,000 clones, approximately 94% being singletons. This clonotype was sampled from a man aged 18 to 35 in good health. V and J are TRBV7-3 and TRBJ1-6, with a tentative D call TRBD1 (6 bases). Sequenced: naive CD4+ T cells sorted from blood. Stated subset: CD45RA+ positively selected. The CDR3 DNA reads TGTGCCAGCAGCTTAGGGGGCATGGGTAATTCACCCCTCCACTTT. It is translated as CASSLGGMGNSPLHF.